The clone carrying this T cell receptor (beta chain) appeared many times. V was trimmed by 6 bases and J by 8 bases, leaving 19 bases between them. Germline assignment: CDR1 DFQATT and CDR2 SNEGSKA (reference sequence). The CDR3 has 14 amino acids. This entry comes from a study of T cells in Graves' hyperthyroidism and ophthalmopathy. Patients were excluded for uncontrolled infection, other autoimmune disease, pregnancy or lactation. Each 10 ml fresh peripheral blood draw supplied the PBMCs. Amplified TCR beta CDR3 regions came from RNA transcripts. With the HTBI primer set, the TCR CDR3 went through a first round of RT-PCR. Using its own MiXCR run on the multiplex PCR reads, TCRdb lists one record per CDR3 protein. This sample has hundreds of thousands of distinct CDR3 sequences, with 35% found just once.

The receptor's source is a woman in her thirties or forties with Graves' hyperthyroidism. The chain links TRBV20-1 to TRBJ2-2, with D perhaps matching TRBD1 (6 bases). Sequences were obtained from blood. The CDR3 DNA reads TGCAGTGCCTCAAGGGGGTCAGGGTCTGGGGAGCTGTTTTTT. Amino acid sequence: CSASRGSGSGELFF.